The entry below gives a single T cell receptor (beta chain) sequence along with its context. One end of the junction varies from germline; a read error may be responsible. This table comes from immunoSEQ multiplex PCR, and its TCRdb copy is limited to in-frame clones, with some not included. The sample lists about 76,000 clones, approximately 81% occurring once. The sample is drawn from a study of blood T cell repertoires in COVID-19. About the study: COVID-19 samples, acute and convalescent, were from the United States, Italy and Spain.

CDR3 length: 15 amino acids. The V gene's germline CDR1 is SNHLY and CDR2 FYNNEI. The rearrangement uses TRBV2 and TRBJ1-5, with D unresolved. Sequenced material: peripheral blood. This sequence originates from a woman aged 55 to 70 with acute or convalescent COVID-19. Here the CDR3 reads CASSEVRHSNQPQHF. CDR3 DNA sequence: TGTGCCAGCAGCGAAGTTCGACATAGCAATCAGCCCCAGCATTTT.